This T cell receptor (beta chain) was identified in a study of T cells in Graves' hyperthyroidism and ophthalmopathy. Broader study findings: In blood, most of the thyroid clonotypes expanded above 0.001 were also present.

Patients showing uncontrolled infection, other autoimmune disease, pregnancy or lactation were ineligible. Trimming shortened V by 8 bases and J by 7 bases, and 8 bases separated the two germline ends. The CDR3 runs 11 residues. The germline CDR1 and CDR2 sequences are MNHNS and SASEGT. RNA transcripts gave rise to amplified TCR beta CDR3 regions. First-round RT-PCR targeting the TCR CDR3 was performed with the HTBI primer set. One entry per CDR3 protein, called by TCRdb with MiXCR from the multiplex PCR reads. The data show 540,000 or so distinct CDR3 sequences, with 40% to 55% seen just once and around 20% held by the top ten. This clonotype was seen repeatedly, ten times or more. The antigen is unknown.

The chain joins TRBV6-1 to TRBJ2-2, with D hard to call. This clonotype was obtained from an adult woman with Graves' disease, either hyperthyroidism or ophthalmopathy (not recorded which). The source material was peripheral blood or thyroid tissue (not recorded which). This CDR3 reads CASEQIGELFF. The CDR3 region has the DNA TGTGCCAGCGAACAGATCGGGGAGCTGTTTTTT.